This T cell receptor (beta chain) was obtained from a study of cytomegalovirus exposure and HLA in healthy donors. This PCR relied on a set of 60 Vbeta primers and 13 Jbeta primers. Clones were sequenced by immunoSEQ multiplex PCR, and TCRdb holds only the in-frame ones, with some missing. This sample has tens of thousands of clones, with about four fifths found just once. The CDR3 spans 16 residues. Deletions cut 3 bases from V and 7 bases from J, with 24 bases between. From germline, CDR1 is SQVTM and CDR2 ANQGSEA. This rearrangement joins TRBV29-1 to TRBJ1-1; the D gene is possibly TRBD1 (5 bases). The sequenced sample consisted of PBMCs. This TCR came from a man aged 18 to 35 in good health and CMV-seropositive. The CDR3 DNA follows: TGCAGCGTTGAGGGGGATTCGGGAGGGGCCGGTGATGAAGCTTTCTTT. It codes for CSVEGDSGGAGDEAFF.